Below, 5 T cell receptor beta chains from the same sample are listed, as sequenced in a study of T cells after yellow fever vaccination. From the 5' RACE reads, TCRdb called clonotypes with MiXCR, one entry per CDR3 protein. The sample includes around 310,000 distinct CDR3 sequences, 3% to 4.5% of them seen just once. The sequencing here drew on PBMCs, taken 5 days after the yellow fever booster vaccination. The receptors derive from a young man who received the YFV17D yellow fever vaccine.

This clonotype has a handful of counts. The chain is built from TRBV12-3 or TRBV12-4 and TRBJ1-2; TRBD1 might be the D (5 bases). This CDR3 region has 13 residues. V was clipped by 3 bases and J by 8 bases, with 13 bases between them. Here the CDR3 reads CASSFSAGEGYTF. In nucleotides, the CDR3 is TGTGCCAGCAGTTTCTCGGCGGGGGAGGGCTACACCTTC.

The J gene is TRBJ1-6, the V gene TRBV12-3 or TRBV12-4, with 8 nucleotides matching TRBD1. This CDR3 contains 15 residues. Trimming at V came to 8 bases and at J to 4 bases, leaving 7 bases not matched to a gene. This chain's CDR3 is CASREGQGYNSPLHF. The CDR3 DNA sequence: TGTGCCAGCCGGGAAGGACAGGGTTATAATTCACCCCTCCACTTT.

This clonotype was found a few times. This chain joins TRBV7-8 and TRBJ1-5; 9 bases map to TRBD1. The V segment lost 5 bases and the J segment 5 bases; nucleotides outside the gene matches: 7. The length of the CDR3 is 15 residues. Per germline, CDR1 SGHVS and CDR2 FQNEAQ. The CDR3 region has the DNA TGTGCCAGCAGCAGACAGGGGGGCCCCTATCAGCCCCAGCATTTT. Amino acid sequence: CASSRQGGPYQPQHF. Together with reference TRBV7-8 and TRBJ1-5, the CDR3 gives the full variable domain: GAGVSQSPRYKVAKRGQDVALRCDPISGHVSLFWYQQALGQGPEFLTYFQNEAQLDKSGLPSDRFFAERPEGSVSTLKIQRTQQEDSAVYLCASSRQGGPYQPQHFGDGTRLSIL.

A few counts support this clonotype. The rearrangement links TRBV20-1 to TRBJ1-2; D is perhaps TRBD1 (6 bases). From germline, CDR1 is DFQATT and CDR2 SNEGSKA (reference sequence). The CDR3 has 14 residues. V lost 5 bases to trimming and J lost 8 bases, with 21 bases between them. The DNA for the CDR3 is TGCAGTGCTTCGCGGCGAGAACAGGGTCAGGGCTACACCTTC. This gives the protein CSASRREQGQGYTF.

This rearrangement joins TRBV3-1 to TRBJ1-1; D gene uncertain. CDR3 length: 16 residues. V gave up 4 bases and J gave up 1 base, with 16 bases separating them. Per the germline V gene, CDR1 is LGHDT and CDR2 is YNNKEL (reference sequence). The CDR3 sequence: CASSLMGSMTNTEAFF. Written as DNA, the CDR3 is TGTGCCAGCAGCCTGATGGGTTCCATGACGAACACTGAAGCTTTCTTT.